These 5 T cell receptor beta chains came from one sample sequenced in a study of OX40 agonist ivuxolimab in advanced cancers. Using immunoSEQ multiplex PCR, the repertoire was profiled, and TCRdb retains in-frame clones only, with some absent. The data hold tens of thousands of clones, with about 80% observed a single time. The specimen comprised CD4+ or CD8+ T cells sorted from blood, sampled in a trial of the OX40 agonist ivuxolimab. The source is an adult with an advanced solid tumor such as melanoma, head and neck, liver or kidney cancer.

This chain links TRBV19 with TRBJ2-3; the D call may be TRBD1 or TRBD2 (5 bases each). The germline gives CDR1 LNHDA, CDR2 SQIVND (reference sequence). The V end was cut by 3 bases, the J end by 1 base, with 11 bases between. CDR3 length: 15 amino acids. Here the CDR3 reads CASSIGTEGTDTQYF. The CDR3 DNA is TGTGCCAGTAGTATCGGGACCGAAGGCACAGATACGCAGTATTTT.

For the CDR3, the DNA is TGCGCCAGCAGCCAAGTTTGGGAGCCCAGTAATTCACCCCTCCACTTT. Translation gives CASSQVWEPSNSPLHF. The rearrangement uses TRBV4-1 and TRBJ1-6; D remains unclear. This CDR3 comprises 16 residues. The germline V gene encodes CDR1 MGHRA and CDR2 YSYEKL. Trimming removed 1 base at V and 6 bases at J, with 13 bases between.

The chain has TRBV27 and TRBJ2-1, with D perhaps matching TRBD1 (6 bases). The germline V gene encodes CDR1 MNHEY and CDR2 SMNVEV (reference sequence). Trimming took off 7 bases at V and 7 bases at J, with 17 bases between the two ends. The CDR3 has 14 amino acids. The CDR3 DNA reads TGTGCCAGCACCAAAAGACAGGACGGAAATGAGCAGTTCTTC. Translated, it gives CASTKRQDGNEQFF.

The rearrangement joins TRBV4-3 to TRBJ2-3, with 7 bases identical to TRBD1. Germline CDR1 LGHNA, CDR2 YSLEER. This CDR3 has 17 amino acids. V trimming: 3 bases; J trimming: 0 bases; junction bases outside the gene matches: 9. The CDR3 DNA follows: TGCGCCAGCAGCCAGGGGCAGGGGGTTGGTAGCACAGATACGCAGTATTTT. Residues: CASSQGQGVGSTDTQYF.

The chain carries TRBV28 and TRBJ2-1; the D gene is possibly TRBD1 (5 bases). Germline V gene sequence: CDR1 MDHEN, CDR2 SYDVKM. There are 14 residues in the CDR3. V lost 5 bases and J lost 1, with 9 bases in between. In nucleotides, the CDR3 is TGTGCCAGCAGTAGGGGCGGATCCTACAATGAGCAGTTCTTC. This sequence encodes CASSRGGSYNEQFF. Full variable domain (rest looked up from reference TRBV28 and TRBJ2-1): DVKVTQSSRYLVKRTGEKVFLECVQDMDHENMFWYRQDPGLGLRLIYFSYDVKMKEKGDIPEGYSVSREKKERFSLILESASTNQTSMYLCASSRGGSYNEQFFGPGTRLTVL.